Below, 5 T cell receptor beta chains from the same sample are listed, as sequenced in a study of identical twins' blood T cells. TCRdb used MiXCR to reprocess the 5' RACE reads, holding one entry per CDR3 protein. The sample carries 350,000 to 400,000 distinct CDR3 sequences, about 28% recorded once. Sequences were obtained from PBMCs. These receptors were collected from a woman aged 18-55 years in good health.

This clonotype was observed a handful of times. The gene calls are TRBV19 and TRBJ2-3; D may be TRBD1 (5 bases). Trimming took off 5 bases at V and 6 bases at J, with 12 bases between the two ends. This CDR3 is built from 13 residues. Germline V CDR1 and CDR2: LNHDA, SQIVND (reference sequence). DNA of the CDR3: TGTGCCAGTAGTGCGGACACCTCCGATACGCAGTATTTT. Amino acid sequence: CASSADTSDTQYF.

This clonotype came up a few times. The chain uses TRBV6-1 and TRBJ2-1, with 7 bases lining up with TRBD1. The germline gives CDR1 MNHNS, CDR2 SASEGT. CDR3 size: 15 residues. V lost 5 bases to trimming and J lost 5 bases; unmatched junction nucleotides: 9. The CDR3 nucleotides are TGTGCCAGCAGTACCCACAGGGGATGGGACAATGAGCAGTTCTTC. It codes for CASSTHRGWDNEQFF.

This chain connects TRBV28 to TRBJ1-1; D gene uncertain. The CDR3 runs to 14 residues. Trimming shortened V by 4 bases and J by 4 bases, and 13 bases separated the two germline ends. The V gene's germline CDR1 is MDHEN and CDR2 SYDVKM. The CDR3 loop is CASSSPPTGTEAFF. The CDR3 nucleotides read TGTGCCAGCAGTTCCCCTCCGACCGGCACTGAAGCTTTCTTT.

This clonotype appeared a few times. V gene TRBV11-2 combines with J gene TRBJ1-5; D uncertain. Germline V gene lookup returns CDR1 SGHAT and CDR2 FQNNGV. Trimming pared 0 bases from V and 1 base from J, leaving 7 bases between. CDR3 length: 15 residues. CDR3 region: CASSLDVASNQPQHF. The CDR3 DNA reads TGTGCCAGCAGCTTAGATGTCGCCAGCAATCAGCCCCAGCATTTT.

At least ten counts were recorded for this clonotype. The CDR3 region has the DNA TGTGCCAGCAGTGTTGTCGGCGGGGAGCTGTTTTTT. The encoded protein is CASSVVGGELFF. The gene calls are TRBV2 and TRBJ2-2, with D unresolved. There are 12 residues in the CDR3. Germline V CDR1 and CDR2: SNHLY, FYNNEI. Trimming stripped 4 bases from V and 7 bases from J, with 7 bases between.